A selection of T cell receptor beta chains follows, all from one sample in a study of blood T cell repertoires in COVID-19. TCRdb's copy holds only in-frame clones and misses some; the assay was immunoSEQ multiplex PCR. The sample holds just over 300,000 clones, over 75% seen once. Sequenced sample: PBMCs or T cells enriched from blood (not recorded which). The receptors here all came from a man aged 25 to 40 who had recovered from COVID-19. Each CDR3 is given without its conserved first and last residue.

V	J	CDR3
TRBV11-2	TRBJ1-2	ASSYRDNNGYT
TRBV6-5	TRBJ1-1	ASSLSGQMNTEAF
TRBV5-6	TRBJ2-7	ASSLLGGKYEQY
TRBV27	TRBJ1-6	ASSLGRVLNSPLH
TRBV4-2	TRBJ1-2	ASSQSGLGQGGYT
TRBV5-6	TRBJ1-5	ASSLGQGVNWAYNQPQH
TRBV11-2	TRBJ1-2	ASSLDLRQGNGYT
TRBV11-2	TRBJ2-1	ASSLTRDTNEQF
TRBV9	TRBJ1-1	ASSRDDTEAF
TRBV28	TRBJ2-5	ASSSRVLIQETQY
TRBV24-1	TRBJ2-2	ATSDLQTGPGELF
TRBV5-1	TRBJ2-1	ASSLGTGNNEQF
TRBV28	TRBJ1-5	ASTTRGAGAGQH
TRBV27	TRBJ2-7	ASSLSPEVSPYEQY
TRBV11-2	TRBJ1-3	ASSYNVGESSGNTIY
TRBV4-1	TRBJ2-3	ASSLLAGSSTDTQY
TRBV27	TRBJ1-2	ASSSRSRTGGLYGYT
TRBV6-2/TRBV6-3	TRBJ2-2	ASSALGTGRPSNTGELF
TRBV3-1/TRBV3-2	TRBJ2-2	ASSQDTRGGELF
TRBV4-1	TRBJ1-4	ASSQLPGQGPEKLF
TRBV21-1	TRBJ1-2	ASSKVEKIAYGYT
TRBV19	TRBJ2-1	ASNVAGRAYNEQF
TRBV7-9	TRBJ2-7	ASSLAAGVRSLEQY